This is a list of T cell receptor beta chains from one sample in a study of shared clonotypes between healthy human individuals. Clones were read by immunoSEQ multiplex PCR, and TCRdb kept only the in-frame ones, dropping some. The data hold more than 850,000 clones, with around 78% observed a single time. The sequencing input was memory CD4+ T cells from PBMCs. These receptors came from a man between 18 and 35 years old in good health. Some clones in this sample may be carry-over from other donors' samples. CDR3s leave out the opening cysteine and the closing phenylalanine or tryptophan. Not every row has a clone size; where given, it reads once, few, many or a size class.

v_call clone_size cdr3_aa
TRBV5-8 - ASRGGANVLT
TRBV6-6 - ASSYARPAEGNTIY
TRBV7-7 - ASSLGSGNEQF
TRBV6-6 - ASSSGQKYTEAF
TRBV30 many AWEKGAGEAF
TRBV5-4 - ASSFPGLAGHNEQF
TRBV5-1 - ASSLGLGVEQF
TRBV7-2 - ASSSPGQSDGYT
TRBV11-2 once ASSTHREGTEAF
TRBV5-6 - ASSVGPRGNQPQH
TRBV9 - ASSPIDRAGNTIY
TRBV7-2 - ASSLGPVGYEQF
TRBV11-2 - ASATWGYGYT
TRBV2 - ASSAESQENTGELF
TRBV28 few ASSSSGLARQETQY
TRBV5-1 - ASSLAGGPGNEQF
TRBV18 - ASSPMGEAF
TRBV6-6 - ASSSPLGVLNGYT
TRBV28 - ASSPGTTRNQETQY
TRBV5-1 - ASSLESLGGYT
TRBV28 - ASSLFGGRAHEQY
TRBV7-9 few ASSRTGDTEAF
TRBV5-1 - ASSLVRGADTGELF
TRBV4-1 - ASSQGTQGASEQY
TRBV6-5 - ASRRGGPHQPQH
TRBV5-5 - ASSFVNSNQPQH
TRBV6-5 - ASTGSSTGELF
TRBV7-2 - ASSLGPGQSYEQY